This T cell receptor (beta chain) was sequenced in a study of blood T cell repertoires in COVID-19 (dated by TCRdb to 2020 to 2022). With respect to the entire study: Collaborator samples came from the United States, Italy and Spain and covered acute and convalescent phases of COVID-19. The material from the prospective study consisted of cDNA or gDNA derived from T cells, B-cell-depleted T cells, or PBMCs. Subjects who had been exposed to COVID-19, were actively infected with it, or had recovered from it provided the deeply sampled blood TCRbeta repertoires that made up the dataset. The repertoires were released in a freely available public database intended as a resource for research on the immune response to SARS-CoV-2. Samples came from the ongoing ImmuneRACE study (first 160 participants) plus 1,254 subjects from 6 global collaborators. Sample metadata almost always included a de-identified subject ID, COVID-19 status, age in years and sex. Where available, HLA class I and class II types were taken from metadata supplied by the sample provider and were not determined by assay-based typing. The research as a whole found: Clinical and demographic metadata were provided uncurated, with the amount varying by source and participant.

Each collaborating institution followed its own protocols to collect whole blood in K2EDTA tubes. For TCRbeta analysis, collaborators shipped samples in one of three forms: frozen whole blood, isolated PBMCs, or DNA extracted from either of those sample types. The immunoSEQ Assay, a bias-controlled multiplex PCR, was used to amplify TCRbeta CDR3 regions from genomic DNA. Per the source publication's procedure: Within the assay, amplification of reference gene primers was used to estimate how many nucleated cells each sample contained. Sequence reads were collapsed and filtered to measure the absolute abundance of every unique TCRbeta CDR3 rearrangement. Productive Simpson clonality was computed per sample as the square root of Simpson's diversity index over productive rearrangements. This immuneACCESS table, as held by TCRdb, lists in-frame sequences with V and J called but not all clones. Of the missing ones, under half trace to an unresolved V gene in checked studies; the others have no known cause. That table is the source of V, J and clone size, and D and trimming were worked out from the DNA. For this sample there are about 200,000 clones; roughly 86% appear just once. The biggest ten clones account for 1.5% to 2% of the sample.

Regarding this clone: Its recognized antigen is unknown. No much larger clonotype is one base removed from it; base qualities were not supplied.

V gives up 2 bases and J gives up 2 bases, and the segment between their germline ends measures 16 bases. The CDR3, from cysteine to phenylalanine, totals 17 residues. The read is trimmed to its CDR3 DNA, 51 bases read in frame from base 1. CDR1 is given as LNHNV and CDR2 as YYDKDF, both from the germline V gene (reference sequence). The receptor was isolated from a man younger than 35 with active or convalescent COVID-19. Sequencing input: peripheral blood. The rearranged chain carries TRBV15 and TRBJ2-1; a tentative D call is TRBD1 (5 bases match). Read as DNA, the sequence is TGTGCCACCAGCAGAAATCCGCGACAGTCTCCCTACAATGAGCAGTTCTTC. Translated, it reads CATSRNPRQSPYNEQFF.